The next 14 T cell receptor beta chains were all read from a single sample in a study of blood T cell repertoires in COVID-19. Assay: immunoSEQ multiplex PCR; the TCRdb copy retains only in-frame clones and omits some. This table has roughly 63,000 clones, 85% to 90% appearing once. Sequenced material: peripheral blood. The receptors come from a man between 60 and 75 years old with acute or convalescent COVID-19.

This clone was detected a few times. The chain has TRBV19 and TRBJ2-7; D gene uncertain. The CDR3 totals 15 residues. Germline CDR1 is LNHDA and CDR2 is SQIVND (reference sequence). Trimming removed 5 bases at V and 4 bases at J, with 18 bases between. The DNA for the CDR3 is TGTGCCAGTAGTCCAACCCTCCTAAGCCCTTACGAGCAGTACTTC. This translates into CASSPTLLSPYEQYF.

CDR3 coding DNA: TGTGCCAGCGGCGGGACAGGGTATAATTCACCCCTCCACTTT. It codes for CASGGTGYNSPLHF. The chain joins TRBV28 to TRBJ1-6, with 9 bases matching TRBD1. Germline V lookup: CDR1 MDHEN, CDR2 SYDVKM. This CDR3 region has 14 residues. Losses at the gene ends were 8 bases for V and 4 bases for J; bases not matched to a gene: 3. Supplemented by reference TRBV28 and TRBJ1-6, the full variable domain reads DVKVTQSSRYLVKRTGEKVFLECVQDMDHENMFWYRQDPGLGLRLIYFSYDVKMKEKGDIPEGYSVSREKKERFSLILESASTNQTSMYLCASGGTGYNSPLHFGNGTRLTVT.

As DNA, the CDR3 is TGTGCCAGCAGCCCCATACGCGGGCAGGGGAGGGAAGAGACCCAGTACTTC. This codes for CASSPIRGQGREETQYF. The rearrangement joins TRBV28 to TRBJ2-5, with a possible D match to TRBD2 (7 bases). V shed 6 bases and J shed 3 bases, with 23 bases lying between them. Germline assignment: CDR1 MDHEN and CDR2 SYDVKM. The CDR3 is made up of 17 amino acids.

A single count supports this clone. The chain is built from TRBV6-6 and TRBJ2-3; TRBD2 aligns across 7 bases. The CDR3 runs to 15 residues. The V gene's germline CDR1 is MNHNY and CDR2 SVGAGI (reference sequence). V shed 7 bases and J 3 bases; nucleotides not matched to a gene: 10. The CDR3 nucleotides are TGTGCCAGCACTCCGGCGGGAGTGAGAACAGATACGCAGTATTTT. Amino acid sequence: CASTPAGVRTDTQYF.

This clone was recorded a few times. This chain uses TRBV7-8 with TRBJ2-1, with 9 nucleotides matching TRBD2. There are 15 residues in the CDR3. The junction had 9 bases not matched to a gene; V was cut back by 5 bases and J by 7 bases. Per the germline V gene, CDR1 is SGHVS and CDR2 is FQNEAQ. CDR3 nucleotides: TGTGCCAGCAGCGACCTAGCGGGGCAGGGGAATGAGCAGTTCTTC. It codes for CASSDLAGQGNEQFF.

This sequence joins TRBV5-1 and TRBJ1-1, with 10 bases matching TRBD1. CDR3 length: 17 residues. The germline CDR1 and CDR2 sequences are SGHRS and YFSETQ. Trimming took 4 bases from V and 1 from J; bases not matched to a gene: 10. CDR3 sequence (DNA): TGCGCCAGCAGCCCCAGTCCGGGACAGGGGAAGAACACTGAAGCTTTCTTT. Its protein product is CASSPSPGQGKNTEAFF.

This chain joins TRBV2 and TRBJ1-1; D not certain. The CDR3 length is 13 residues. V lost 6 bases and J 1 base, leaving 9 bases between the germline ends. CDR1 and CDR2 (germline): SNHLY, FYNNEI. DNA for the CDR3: TGTGCCAGCAGGGCCGTTGCGAACACTGAAGCTTTCTTT. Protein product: CASRAVANTEAFF.

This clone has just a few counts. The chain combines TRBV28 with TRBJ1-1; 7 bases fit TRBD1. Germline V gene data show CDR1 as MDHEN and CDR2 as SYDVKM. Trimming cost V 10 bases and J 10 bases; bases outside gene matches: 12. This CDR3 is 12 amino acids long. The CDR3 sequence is CANKDRHRVAFF. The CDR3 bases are TGTGCCAACAAGGACAGGCATAGAGTAGCTTTCTTT.

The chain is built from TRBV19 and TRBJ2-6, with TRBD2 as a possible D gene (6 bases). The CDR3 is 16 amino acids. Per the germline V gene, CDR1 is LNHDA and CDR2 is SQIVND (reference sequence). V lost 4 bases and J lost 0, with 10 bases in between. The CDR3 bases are TGTGCCAGTAGTAGTCAGGGACTCTCTGGGGCCAACGTCCTGACTTTC. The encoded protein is CASSSQGLSGANVLTF.

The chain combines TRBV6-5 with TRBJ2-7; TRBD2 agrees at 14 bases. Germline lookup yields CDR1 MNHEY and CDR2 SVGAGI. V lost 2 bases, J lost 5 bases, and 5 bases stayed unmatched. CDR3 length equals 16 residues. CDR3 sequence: CASSYPGLAGVDEQYF. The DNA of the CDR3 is TGTGCCAGCAGTTACCCGGGACTAGCGGGAGTCGACGAGCAGTACTTC.

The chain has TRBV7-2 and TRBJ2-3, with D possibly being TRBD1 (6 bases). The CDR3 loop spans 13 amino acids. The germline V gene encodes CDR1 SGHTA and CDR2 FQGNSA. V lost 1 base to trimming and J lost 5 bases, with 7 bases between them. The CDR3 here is CASSLDREDTQYF. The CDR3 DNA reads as TGTGCCAGCAGCTTAGACAGGGAAGATACGCAGTATTTT.

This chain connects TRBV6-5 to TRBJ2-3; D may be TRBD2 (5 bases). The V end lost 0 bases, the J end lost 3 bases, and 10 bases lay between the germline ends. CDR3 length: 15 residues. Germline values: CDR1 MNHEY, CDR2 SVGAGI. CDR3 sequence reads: CASSYSIEGTDTQYF. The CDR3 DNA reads TGTGCCAGCAGTTACTCCATAGAGGGAACAGATACGCAGTATTTT.

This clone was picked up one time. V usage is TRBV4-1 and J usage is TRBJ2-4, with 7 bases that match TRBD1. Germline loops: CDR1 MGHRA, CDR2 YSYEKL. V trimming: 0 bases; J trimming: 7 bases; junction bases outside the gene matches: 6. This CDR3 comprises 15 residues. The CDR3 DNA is TGCGCCAGCAGCCAAGAAGGGACAGCCGGGAACATTCAGTACTTC. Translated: CASSQEGTAGNIQYF.

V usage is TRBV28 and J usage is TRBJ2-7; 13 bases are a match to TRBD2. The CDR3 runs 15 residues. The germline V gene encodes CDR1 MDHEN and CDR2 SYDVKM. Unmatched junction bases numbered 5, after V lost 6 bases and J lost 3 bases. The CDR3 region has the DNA TGTGCCAGCAGCACGGGACTAGCGGGACTCTACGAGCAGTACTTC. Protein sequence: CASSTGLAGLYEQYF.